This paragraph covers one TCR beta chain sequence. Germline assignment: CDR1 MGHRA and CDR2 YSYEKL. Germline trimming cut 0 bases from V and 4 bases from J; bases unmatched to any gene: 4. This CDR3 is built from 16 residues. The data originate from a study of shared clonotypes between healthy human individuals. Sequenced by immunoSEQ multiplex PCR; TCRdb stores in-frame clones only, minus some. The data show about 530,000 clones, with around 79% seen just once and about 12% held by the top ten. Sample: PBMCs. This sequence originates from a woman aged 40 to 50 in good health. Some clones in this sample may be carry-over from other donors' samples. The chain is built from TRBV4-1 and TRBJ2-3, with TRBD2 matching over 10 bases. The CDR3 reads CASSQDVLAGADTQYF. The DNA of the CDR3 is TGCGCCAGCAGCCAAGATGTCCTAGCGGGAGCAGATACGCAGTATTTT.